This T cell receptor (beta chain) was documented in a study of OX40 agonist ivuxolimab in advanced cancers. About the investigation overall: Ivuxolimab, which targeted the costimulatory receptor OX40 (CD134), was an agonistic, fully human IgG2 monoclonal antibody. Intravenous ivuxolimab was administered to patients every 2 weeks at six dose levels: 0.01, 0.1, 0.3, 1.5, 3 and 10 mg/kg. Of the roughly 51 dose-escalation patients, hepatocellular carcinoma was present in around 20, melanoma in approximately 15, renal cell carcinoma in 9 and head and neck cancer in 9. In the dose-escalation cohort, 65% to 85% of patients were male, and the mean age was 60 years with a range of about 20 to 80. Prior anti-PD-1, anti-PD-L1 or anti-CTLA-4 therapy was permitted, and 30% to 45% of dose-escalation patients had received checkpoint inhibitors. Partial responses occurred in three dose-escalation patients: two with cutaneous melanoma and one with hepatocellular carcinoma. Peripheral TCRbeta sequencing aimed to test whether ivuxolimab altered TCR sequence diversity and caused clonal T-cell expansion. The paper covers the monotherapy dose-escalation part of the phase I ivuxolimab trial, which included N of about 50 patients. The study at large found these results: At doses of 0.1 to 3.0 mg/kg, clonal expansion of both CD4+ and CD8+ blood T cells was observed from baseline to week 6. Low levels of normalized T-cell clonal expansion were also seen in some patients who did not respond. Which antigens the clonally expanded peripheral T cells were specific for was not determined. In partial responders in the 0.1-3.0 mg/kg groups, normalized peripheral clonal expansion was found to be among the lowest, especially among CD8+ T cells. After ivuxolimab, expanded clones were on average more numerous among CD8+ T cells than among CD4+ T cells.

Patients with autoimmune disease history or receiving systemic immunosuppression were excluded from the trial. Peripheral blood for TCR sequencing was drawn from every dose cohort at baseline, at cycle 4 day 1 and at cycle 7 day 1. Samples were obtained from an open-label, multicenter, first-in-human phase I dose-escalation trial of ivuxolimab. The trial enrolled adults with locally advanced or metastatic head and neck squamous cell, hepatocellular, melanoma or renal cell carcinoma. Before TCR sequencing, CD4+ and CD8+ T cells were separately sorted from peripheral blood. Genomic DNA was isolated from the sorted cells so that the TCRbeta CDR3 region could be sequenced. TCRbeta CDR3 regions were sequenced using the immunoSEQ Assay. The table was pulled from immuneACCESS by TCRdb, which kept in-frame rearrangements only. Such tables lose some clones; where checked, under half of the loss comes from unresolved V genes, and the rest has no known cause. This sample comprises about 16,000 clones, 84% of them detected only once. Of the sample, over 55% falls within the top ten clones.

As encoded in the germline V gene (reference sequence), CDR1 is LNHDA while CDR2 is SQIVND. The V and J ends are trimmed by 3 bases and 6 bases, leaving 12 bases between them. Spanning cysteine to phenylalanine, the CDR3 consists of 14 amino acids. Just the 42-base CDR3 DNA is kept, in frame starting at base 1. Comment on this clone: Its antigen has not been determined. Base qualities were left out, and no much larger clone turns up one base away.

The TCR sequence derives from an adult with an advanced solid tumor such as melanoma, head and neck, liver or kidney cancer. The rearranged segments are TRBV19 and TRBJ1-5, with TRBD1 perhaps the D gene, on 5 matching bases. The sample consisted of CD4+ or CD8+ T cells sorted from blood, taken in a trial of the OX40 agonist ivuxolimab. The DNA is TGTGCCAGTAGTATGGACCAGGGTGGTCAGCCCCAGCATTTT. The resulting protein is CASSMDQGGQPQHF.